The rows below give T cell receptor beta chains drawn from one sample of a study of control samples from healthy donors and cancer patients. Assay used: immunoSEQ multiplex PCR; TCRdb lists only in-frame clones, some missing. The table shows approximately 160,000 clones, with approximately 90% occurring only once. The sequencing input was blood. These receptors were collected from a woman younger than 45 in good health. Both conserved end residues are part of each CDR3. A D gene is named only where the DNA matches it firmly. Some rows mark clone size as missing; the rest say once, few, many or name a class of expanded clone.

once	TRBV28	TRBJ1-5	13	TRBD1	CAIAQGFPSAQHF	TGTGCCATCGCACAGGGGTTCCCCTCAGCCCAGCATTTT
once	TRBV19	TRBJ1-5	16	NA	CASSTQRGVSNQPQHF	TGTGCCAGTAGTACCCAACGGGGGGTCAGCAATCAGCCCCAGCATTTT
few	TRBV6-1	TRBJ1-5	15	NA	CASSEPGGVGQPQHF	TGTGCCAGCAGTGAACCGGGTGGGGTCGGTCAGCCCCAGCATTTT
NA	TRBV10-3	TRBJ1-3	13	NA	CAISETAGNTIYF	TGTGCCATCAGTGAGACCGCTGGAAACACCATATATTTT
NA	TRBV11-2	TRBJ2-1	14	NA	CASSLVGPGNEQFF	TGTGCCAGCAGCTTAGTGGGACCCGGGAATGAGCAGTTCTTC
NA	TRBV28	TRBJ1-6	16	NA	CASSSTGAAKLGPLHF	TGTGCCAGCAGTTCTACCGGGGCTGCTAAATTAGGACCCCTCCACTTT
NA	TRBV29-1	TRBJ1-3	13	TRBD1	CSVGTGPGNTIYF	TGCAGCGTAGGGACAGGACCAGGAAACACCATATATTTT
NA	TRBV28	TRBJ1-1	11	NA	CASSFWGVAFF	TGTGCCAGCAGTTTCTGGGGGGTAGCTTTCTTT
once	TRBV6-2/TRBV6-3	TRBJ2-3	16	TRBD1	CASSGDRGLTTDTQYF	TGTGCCAGCAGCGGGGACAGGGGACTGACCACAGATACGCAGTATTTT
NA	TRBV2	TRBJ2-3	13	NA	CASRAAFTDTQYF	TGTGCCAGCAGAGCGGCCTTCACAGATACGCAGTATTTT
NA	TRBV6-2/TRBV6-3	TRBJ1-5	15	TRBD1	CASSYPDRVRGGQHF	TGTGCCAGCAGTTACCCCGACAGGGTACGAGGGGGCCAGCATTTT
NA	TRBV5-4	TRBJ2-7	12	TRBD1	CAGGTGSYEQYF	TGTGCCGGGGGGACAGGGTCATACGAGCAGTACTTC
NA	TRBV7-9	TRBJ2-1	16	TRBD2	CASSPRTSGNYNEQFF	TGTGCCAGCAGCCCAAGGACTAGCGGGAACTACAATGAGCAGTTCTTC
NA	TRBV28	TRBJ2-3	14	NA	CASRYRAPTDTQYF	TGTGCCAGCAGGTACAGGGCACCCACAGATACGCAGTATTTT
NA	TRBV24-1	TRBJ2-7	16	TRBD1	CATRGTGGPFKYEQYF	TGTGCCACCCGCGGGACAGGGGGCCCCTTCAAATACGAGCAGTACTTC
NA	TRBV28	TRBJ1-1	16	NA	CASRYIVGGPGTEAFF	TGTGCCAGCAGGTATATAGTCGGGGGGCCTGGCACTGAAGCTTTCTTT
NA	TRBV18	TRBJ2-1	15	TRBD2	CASSPPTSEAREQFF	TGTGCCAGCTCACCGCCGACTAGCGAGGCGCGGGAGCAGTTCTTC
NA	TRBV28	TRBJ2-7	14	TRBD2	CASGTSGSGYEQYF	TGTGCCAGCGGAACTAGCGGGAGCGGGTACGAGCAGTACTTC
once	TRBV30	TRBJ2-2	12	NA	CAWSVGAGELFF	TGTGCCTGGAGTGTCGGGGCCGGGGAGCTGTTTTTT
once	TRBV5-5	TRBJ2-7	17	TRBD2	CASSLALAGGPSYEQYF	TGTGCCAGCAGCTTGGCCCTAGCGGGAGGGCCCTCCTACGAGCAGTACTTC
many	TRBV2	TRBJ2-5	15	NA	CASSAPWERQETQYF	TGTGCCAGCAGTGCGCCATGGGAGCGGCAAGAGACCCAGTACTTC
NA	TRBV29-1	TRBJ2-3	15	TRBD2	CSVEGLAELWDTQYF	TGCAGCGTTGAGGGACTAGCGGAACTGTGGGATACGCAGTATTTT
once	TRBV28	TRBJ2-7	13	NA	CASSLGLSLRQYF	TGTGCCAGCAGTTTAGGGTTATCGTTGCGGCAGTACTTC
NA	TRBV7-6	TRBJ2-1	17	NA	CASSTRSQTSSYNEQFF	TGTGCCAGCAGCACACGGAGCCAGACCAGCTCCTACAATGAGCAGTTCTTC